This T cell receptor (beta chain) emerged from a study of blood T cell repertoires in COVID-19. Across the whole study: Both acute and convalescent COVID-19 samples were obtained from the United States, Italy and Spain. The analysed material was cDNA or gDNA that came from T cells, B-cell-depleted T cells, or PBMCs.

Trimming shortened V by 0 bases and J by 6 bases, and 6 bases separated the two germline ends. This CDR3 spans 13 amino acids. The V gene's germline CDR1 is KGHSH and CDR2 LQKENI. Per the original data handling: Reference gene primers were amplified, and this amplification served to estimate nucleated cell counts. This table comes from immunoSEQ multiplex PCR, and its TCRdb copy is limited to in-frame clones, with some not included. For V, J and clone size, that table is used; D and trimming come from the DNA. The repertoire holds 100,000 or so clones, with roughly 85% as singletons. The table lists this clone with a few counts.

J is TRBJ2-1 and V is TRBV18; D perhaps matches TRBD2 (6 bases). The sequence was obtained from a woman older than 75 with acute or convalescent COVID-19. Sequencing was performed on peripheral blood. The CDR3 loop reads CASSPPGGNEQFF. The CDR3 DNA follows: TGTGCCAGCTCACCACCGGGAGGCAATGAGCAGTTCTTC. The whole variable domain, filled in from reference TRBV18 and TRBJ2-1, reads NAGVMQNPRHLVRRRGQEARLRCSPMKGHSHVYWYRQLPEEGLKFMVYLQKENIIDESGMPKERFSAEFPKEGPSILRIQQVVRGDSAAYFCASSPPGGNEQFFGPGTRLTVL.